This T cell receptor (beta chain) was documented in a study of cytomegalovirus exposure and HLA in healthy donors. Study-wide results and limits: About 87% or about 30% of the time was how often most TCR beta V segments were productive, according to an earlier analysis. Sequencing depth across donors, presence/absence analyses assumed, was roughly uniform. Many donors carried some public TCRs, although rarity characterized most TCR sequences.

Concerning this clone: The antigen is not known.

Per the germline V gene, CDR1 is KGHSH and CDR2 is LQKENI. The V gene lost 3 bases and the J gene lost 4 bases, with 15 bases spanning the gap. The CDR3 is 15 residues long. 60 Vbeta and 13 Jbeta primers were used in PCR. Here immunoSEQ multiplex PCR was the method, and the copy in TCRdb shows in-frame clones only, minus some. The sample carries about 180,000 clones, 70% to 90% recorded once. At collection, donors were nominally healthy, but unrecorded immune exposures were probable. The chain links TRBV18 to TRBJ1-1, with D tentatively TRBD1 (5 bases). This receptor was identified in a woman in her twenties or thirties in good health and CMV-seronegative. The sequenced sample consisted of PBMCs. This CDR3 is CASSPRQSLATEAFF. The CDR3 nucleotides are TGTGCCAGCTCACCCCGACAGTCCCTGGCCACTGAAGCTTTCTTT.